Following are 30 T cell receptor beta chains from one sample sequenced in a study of radiotherapy plus CTLA-4 blockade in lung cancer. The repertoire was sequenced with immunoSEQ multiplex PCR; TCRdb's copy has only in-frame clones and lacks some. This table has 20,000 to 25,000 clones, less than 80% appearing once. The material was peripheral blood, obtained from a patient treated with radiotherapy plus ipilimumab. These receptors were obtained from a human donor with non-small cell lung cancer whose response to radiotherapy plus ipilimumab could not be evaluated.

The gene calls are TRBV5-1 and TRBJ2-7; D perhaps matches TRBD1 (6 bases). V lost 1 base and J 1 base, leaving 24 bases between the germline ends. Germline values: CDR1 SGHRS, CDR2 YFSETQ. The length of the CDR3 is 19 residues. CDR3 amino acids: CASSLRPPGNRATSYEQYF. Here the CDR3 DNA reads TGCGCCAGCAGCTTGCGTCCCCCCGGTAACAGGGCCACTTCCTACGAGCAGTACTTC.

The chain combines TRBV2 with TRBJ1-5, with D hard to call. Germline CDR1 SNHLY, CDR2 FYNNEI. The CDR3 has 13 residues. The V end lost 3 bases, the J end lost 2 bases, and 5 bases lay between the germline ends. CDR3 protein: CASSDYRNQPQHF. As DNA, the CDR3 is TGTGCCAGCAGTGATTATCGCAATCAGCCCCAGCATTTT.

The V and J genes are TRBV6-1 and TRBJ1-6; no firm D call. The germline V gene has CDR1 MNHNS and CDR2 SASEGT. This CDR3 is 13 amino acids long. The CDR3 here is CATADPEGSPLHF. CDR3 nucleotide sequence: TGTGCTACCGCTGATCCGGAGGGTTCACCCCTCCACTTT.

This clone has more than one count but fewer than ten. The chain employs TRBV19 and TRBJ2-4; tentatively, D is TRBD1 (6 bases). The germline gives CDR1 LNHDA, CDR2 SQIVND (reference sequence). Trimming stripped 5 bases from V and 0 bases from J, with 14 bases between. The CDR3 is made up of 16 amino acids. The DNA of the CDR3 is TGTGCCAGTAGTTCACCAGGGGAATTAGCCAAAAACATTCAGTACTTC. Translation gives CASSSPGELAKNIQYF.

The gene calls are TRBV9 and TRBJ2-2, with D possibly being TRBD2 (5 bases). Trimming removed 4 bases at V and 7 bases at J, with 17 bases between. This CDR3 is 15 amino acids long. Germline V CDR1 and CDR2: SGDLS, YYNGEE. The CDR3 bases are TGTGCCAGCAGCCAAACTGGAGGATTTATCGGGGAGCTGTTTTTT. Translated: CASSQTGGFIGELFF.

This sequence joins TRBV30 and TRBJ2-7; D perhaps matches TRBD2 (6 bases). There are 12 residues in the CDR3. Germline CDR1 GTSNPN, CDR2 SVGIG (reference sequence). V was trimmed by 0 bases and J by 6 bases, leaving 9 bases between them. The CDR3 bases are TGTGCCTGGAGTGTAGGTAGCGGCGAGCAGTACTTC. Translation gives CAWSVGSGEQYF. Looking up the rest from reference TRBV30 and TRBJ2-7 gives the full variable domain: SQTIHQWPATLVQPVGSPLSLECTVEGTSNPNLYWYRQAAGRGLQLLFYSVGIGQISSEVPQNLSASRPQDRQFILSSKKLLLSDSGFYLCAWSVGSGEQYFGPGTRLTVT.

This clone has a handful of counts. The chain has TRBV7-2 and TRBJ2-5, with D unresolved. Trimming cost V 1 base and J 5 bases, with 8 bases left between them. Germline V lookup: CDR1 SGHTA, CDR2 FQGNSA. The CDR3 extends over 13 amino acids. The CDR3 sequence: CASSLGQRETQYF. Here the CDR3 DNA reads TGTGCCAGCAGCTTAGGGCAGAGGGAGACCCAGTACTTC. Together with reference TRBV7-2 and TRBJ2-5, the CDR3 gives the full variable domain: GAGVSQSPSNKVTEKGKDVELRCDPISGHTALYWYRQSLGQGLEFLIYFQGNSAPDKSGLPSDRFSAERTGGSVSTLTIQRTQQEDSAVYLCASSLGQRETQYFGPGTRLLVL.

The chain carries TRBV18 and TRBJ1-6; 7 nucleotides agree with TRBD1. The V gene's germline CDR1 is KGHSH and CDR2 LQKENI. This CDR3 has 16 amino acids. J lost 5 bases, V lost 5 bases, and 9 bases had no gene match. The CDR3 coding sequence is TGTGCCAGCTCAAGCGGACAGGTCTCGGATAATTCACCCCTCCACTTT. Protein: CASSSGQVSDNSPLHF.

This sequence joins TRBV2 and TRBJ1-2; D unclear. Trimming stripped 3 bases from V and 6 bases from J, with 8 bases between. Germline assignment: CDR1 SNHLY and CDR2 FYNNEI. This CDR3 has 12 amino acids. The DNA for the CDR3 is TGTGCCAGCAGTGAGAGCGTGAATGGCTACACCTTC. This codes for CASSESVNGYTF. Full variable domain (rest looked up from reference TRBV2 and TRBJ1-2): EPEVTQTPSHQVTQMGQEVILRCVPISNHLYFYWYRQILGQKVEFLVSFYNNEISEKSEIFDDQFSVERPDGSNFTLKIRSTKLEDSAMYFCASSESVNGYTFGSGTRLTVV.

This clone was counted only a few times. This rearrangement joins TRBV27 to TRBJ1-4; D not certain. The CDR3 sequence is 13 residues long. Trimming pared 4 bases from V and 8 bases from J, leaving 11 bases between. Germline V gene data show CDR1 as MNHEY and CDR2 as SMNVEV (reference sequence). The CDR3 bases are TGTGCCAGCAGTTGGAGGGTTGGGGAAAAACTGTTTTTT. It translates to CASSWRVGEKLFF.

The rearrangement joins TRBV27 to TRBJ2-7; D call uncertain. Deletions cut 4 bases from V and 7 bases from J, with 11 bases between. The V gene's germline CDR1 is MNHEY and CDR2 SMNVEV (reference sequence). The CDR3 has 12 residues. The DNA of the CDR3 is TGTGCCAGCAGTTCGAGTCCGAATGAGCAGTACTTC. Amino acid sequence: CASSSSPNEQYF.

This chain links TRBV25-1 with TRBJ1-4, with TRBD1 identical over 9 bases. The V gene end was trimmed by 7 bases and the J gene end by 13 bases; junction bases not matched to a gene: 7. Germline V lookup: CDR1 MGHDK, CDR2 SYGVNS. The CDR3 runs to 12 residues. The CDR3 DNA is TGTGCCAGCACCGAACAGGGGGCGCGACTGTTTTTT. Translated: CASTEQGARLFF. The variable domain in full, completed from reference TRBV25-1 and TRBJ1-4, reads EADIYQTPRYLVIGTGKKITLECSQTMGHDKMYWYQQDPGMELHLIHYSYGVNSTEKGDLSSESTVSRIRTEHFPLTLESARPSHTSQYLCASTEQGARLFFGSGTQLSVL.

V gene TRBV28 combines with J gene TRBJ2-1, with D possibly matching TRBD2 (5 bases). Germline V gene sequence: CDR1 MDHEN, CDR2 SYDVKM. This CDR3 comprises 15 residues. V was cut by 10 bases and J by 9 bases, with 25 bases left in between. The CDR3 protein is CATLRPWLAYAEQFF. The CDR3 nucleotides are TGTGCCACCCTAAGACCCTGGCTAGCTTACGCTGAGCAGTTCTTC.

This clone was seen only a few times. The genes are TRBV5-4 and TRBJ2-3; unclear D gene. Trimming stripped 3 bases from V and 2 bases from J, with 10 bases between. The CDR3 spans 14 residues. CDR1 and CDR2 from the germline V gene are SGHNT and YYREEE (reference sequence). The CDR3 DNA follows: TGTGCCAGCAGCTCCCCCCGTTCCACAGATACGCAGTATTTT. This translates into CASSSPRSTDTQYF.

This chain connects TRBV7-8 to TRBJ2-7; 10 positions match TRBD2. CDR3 length equals 15 residues. V shed 1 base and J 6 bases; nucleotides not matched to a gene: 6. Germline V gene data show CDR1 as SGHVS and CDR2 as FQNEAQ. CDR3 DNA sequence: TGTGCCAGCAGCTTAGTCCGACTAGCGGGTGTCGAGCAGTACTTC. Residues: CASSLVRLAGVEQYF.

J is TRBJ2-6 and V is TRBV28; 12 bases map to TRBD1. V gave up 5 bases and J gave up 3 bases; unmatched junction bases: 8. From germline, CDR1 is MDHEN and CDR2 SYDVKM. The CDR3 loop spans 18 amino acids. CDR3 sequence (DNA): TGTGCCAGCAGTCCATCGGGACAGGGGGCGCTTGGGGCCAACGTCCTGACTTTC. It specifies CASSPSGQGALGANVLTF.

The chain uses TRBV11-3 and TRBJ2-5; D remains ambiguous. V was cut by 5 bases and J by 7 bases, with 11 bases left in between. The length of the CDR3 is 12 residues. In germline, CDR1 is SGHNT, CDR2 YENEEA. The CDR3 region has the DNA TGTGCCAGCAGCCTAGTCTCGGGGACCCAGTACTTC. Its translation is CASSLVSGTQYF.

The chain recombines TRBV6-4 with TRBJ2-3, with a tentative D call TRBD2 (5 bases). Germline V gene sequence: CDR1 MRHNA, CDR2 SNTAGT. Between the trimmed V and J ends, which lost 2 bases and 4 bases, there was a span of 10 bases. This CDR3 has 14 amino acids. CDR3 DNA: TGTGCCAGCAGTGACGGATTGGGAGCAGATACGCAGTATTTT. Amino acids: CASSDGLGADTQYF.

This chain joins TRBV15 and TRBJ2-2; D is undetermined. V was pared by 1 base and J by 0 bases, with 9 bases between. The CDR3 length is 16 residues. CDR1 and CDR2 (germline): LNHNV, YYDKDF (reference sequence). The CDR3 nucleotides are TGTGCCACCAGCAGAGTCGGAGTCGCGAACACCGGGGAGCTGTTTTTT. Protein: CATSRVGVANTGELFF.

The chain has TRBV11-2 and TRBJ2-1; the D gene is possibly TRBD1 (5 bases). CDR3 size: 16 residues. From germline, CDR1 is SGHAT and CDR2 FQNNGV. V lost 5 bases to trimming and J lost 0 bases, with 14 bases between them. The CDR3 bases are TGTGCCAGCAGCCCCATAGGGGCGAGCTCCTACAATGAGCAGTTCTTC. Amino acid sequence: CASSPIGASSYNEQFF.

This chain connects TRBV2 to TRBJ1-1; D not certain. The germline V gene has CDR1 SNHLY and CDR2 FYNNEI. This CDR3 has 13 amino acids. With 5 bases removed from V and 1 base from J, the gap between germline ends came to 8 bases. CDR3 amino acids: CASSRESNTEAFF. CDR3 in DNA: TGTGCCAGCAGTAGAGAATCGAACACTGAAGCTTTCTTT.

The genes are TRBV4-2 and TRBJ1-3; 8 nucleotides line up with TRBD1. Trimming cost V 5 bases and J 0 bases; bases outside gene matches: 12. The CDR3 has 18 amino acids. Germline-derived CDR1 and CDR2 are LGHNA and YNFKEQ. CDR3 protein: CASSSKATGGSSGNTIYF. The CDR3, as DNA: TGTGCCAGCAGCAGTAAGGCAACAGGGGGATCCTCTGGAAACACCATATATTTT.

Concerning this clone itself: An end of the junction does not agree with germline; a read error may underlie this. The J gene is TRBJ1-2, the V gene TRBV7-7, with 12 bases fitting TRBD1. The length of the CDR3 is 15 residues. Germline V CDR1 and CDR2: SSHAT, FNYEAQ (reference sequence). CDR3 residues: CASSPLGGTGGGYTF. The CDR3 nucleotides read TGTGCTAGCAGCCCTTTGGGCGGGACAGGGGGCGGCTACACCTTC.

The chain combines TRBV6-6 with TRBJ1-1, with D hard to call. CDR1 and CDR2 from the germline V gene are MNHNY and SVGAGI (reference sequence). CDR3 length: 15 residues. Trimming cost V 0 bases and J 2 bases, with 10 bases left between them. In DNA form, the CDR3 reads TGTGCCAGCAGTTACTCGAACGGGAAAAACACTGAAGCTTTCTTT. It specifies CASSYSNGKNTEAFF.

This clone was found a few times. The chain employs TRBV27 and TRBJ2-3; D is perhaps TRBD2 (7 bases). V lost 0 bases to trimming and J lost 4 bases, with 11 bases between them. Germline values: CDR1 MNHEY, CDR2 SMNVEV (reference sequence). The CDR3 sequence is 15 residues long. DNA for the CDR3: TGTGCCAGCAGTTTATCGAGGGGGAGGGCAGATACGCAGTATTTT. Its protein is CASSLSRGRADTQYF.

The V and J genes are TRBV5-4 and TRBJ2-7; D is undetermined. The CDR3 has 15 amino acids. The germline V gene has CDR1 SGHNT and CDR2 YYREEE (reference sequence). The V end lost 1 base, the J end lost 2 bases, and 13 bases lay between the germline ends. The CDR3 loop reads CASSLPSRSPYEQYF. Here the CDR3 DNA reads TGTGCCAGCAGCTTGCCTAGTCGAAGTCCCTACGAGCAGTACTTC.

This clone has a handful of counts. The CDR3 sequence: CAVSPAGGPNIQYF. CDR3 DNA sequence: TGTGCCGTATCCCCAGCGGGAGGGCCGAACATTCAGTACTTC. The genes are TRBV19 and TRBJ2-4; 10 bases line up with TRBD2. The CDR3 runs 14 residues. Germline V gives CDR1 LNHDA, CDR2 SQIVND (reference sequence). The V segment lost 11 bases and the J segment 7 bases; nucleotides outside the gene matches: 11.

V is TRBV6-6 and J is TRBJ1-1; no firm D call. Germline values: CDR1 MNHNY, CDR2 SVGAGI (reference sequence). V lost 1 base to trimming and J lost 5 bases, with 11 bases between them. CDR3 size: 14 residues. The CDR3 sequence is CASSYFYGPTEAFF. CDR3 bases: TGTGCCAGCAGTTACTTCTATGGGCCGACTGAAGCTTTCTTT.

This clone came up a few times. V gene TRBV28 combines with J gene TRBJ1-5; TRBD1 aligns across 9 bases. CDR1 is MDHEN, CDR2 SYDVKM, per germline. The CDR3 is 15 residues long. The V and J ends lost 4 bases and 4 bases, in that order; junction bases with no gene match: 5. In nucleotides, the CDR3 is TGTGCCAGCAGTTCAACAGACAGGGGGAATCAGCCCCAGCATTTT. Its translation: CASSSTDRGNQPQHF.

The table lists this clone with a count of one. This rearrangement joins TRBV27 to TRBJ2-5, with D perhaps matching TRBD2 (6 bases). Germline-derived CDR1 and CDR2 are MNHEY and SMNVEV (reference sequence). This CDR3 is built from 15 residues. The V end lost 6 bases, the J end lost 5 bases, and 19 bases lay between the germline ends. CDR3 nucleotides: TGTGCCAGCAGCCAGGACCTCGCGGGGCCCGAGACCCAGTACTTC. Its protein product is CASSQDLAGPETQYF.